A single sample gave rise to the 21 T cell receptor beta chains below, sequenced in a study of regulatory T cells in long-lasting Graves disease (dated by TCRdb to the early 2020s). The sample's time point, from its label and the paper: persistent/refractory GD, antithyroid drugs over 5 years with positive TRAb. For both TCR sequencing and RNA sequencing, RNA was extracted from PBMCs using TRIzol. Libraries came from multiplex PCR. Sequencing took place on an Illumina HiSeq 4000. TCR beta libraries were built with iRepertoire HTBI primers and Arm-PCR amplification of CDR3 regions. Using fastp trimming at Q25 and MiXCR clonotype assembly, TCRdb reanalyzed the public sequencing data and kept in-frame beta chains. All rows with the same CDR3 protein become a single entry with the most common DNA and genes. For this sample there are approximately 360,000 distinct CDR3 sequences; roughly 23% appear just once. The ten largest clones take up less than 30% of the sample.

The sample in question was peripheral blood mononuclear cells (PBMCs), obtained when the disease was refractory, from a patient treated with antithyroid drugs. The receptor set was obtained from a middle-aged woman with Graves disease. Donor details come from another sample of the same person, matched by shared clones.

The V call is TRBV5-1, the J call TRBJ1-1; 10 nucleotides align to TRBD1. Germline V CDR1 and CDR2: SGHRS, YFSETQ. Trimming at V came to 7 bases and at J to 4 bases, leaving 13 bases not matched to a gene. The CDR3 covers 16 residues. CDR3 residues: CASGPSGTGVGTEAFF. The DNA for the CDR3 is TGCGCCAGCGGACCAAGCGGGACAGGGGTGGGCACTGAAGCTTTCTTT.

Comments on this clonotype: The likely explanation is a read error, given a far larger clone one base away. The rearrangement uses TRBV12-3 or TRBV12-4 and TRBJ2-3, with 11 bases identical to TRBD2. The CDR3 covers 14 residues. This CDR3 is CAGSRLTSGKRRYF. The CDR3 DNA sequence: TGTGCCGGCAGCAGACTGACTAGCGGGAAAAGGCGGTACTTC.

The chain links TRBV19 to TRBJ2-7; D uncertain. CDR1 is LNHDA and CDR2 is SQIVND in the germline V gene (reference sequence). There are 13 residues in the CDR3. V lost 3 bases, J lost 2 bases, and 8 bases lay in between. CDR3 residues: CASSIKDPYEQYF. The DNA of the CDR3 is TGTGCCAGTAGTATTAAGGACCCCTACGAGCAGTACTTC.

V is TRBV5-1 and J is TRBJ2-5, with D possibly being TRBD1 (5 bases). The CDR3 extends over 15 amino acids. The germline CDR1 and CDR2 sequences are SGHRS and YFSETQ. The V end was cut by 3 bases, the J end by 10 bases, with 22 bases between. CDR3 bases: TGCGCCAGCAGCTCCCGCGTCGGTAACCAAGGGGTCCAGTACTTC. Its protein is CASSSRVGNQGVQYF.

About this clonotype: This may stem from a read error, because a much larger clone lies one nucleotide away. The chain links TRBV6-1 to TRBJ1-6; D is perhaps TRBD1 (6 bases). The CDR3 covers 15 residues. Germline V gene sequence: CDR1 MNHNS, CDR2 SASEGT. The CDR3 region has the DNA TGTGCCAGCAAACAGGGAAGGTCCTATGATTCACCCCTCCACTTT. This gives the protein CASKQGRSYDSPLHF.

This chain connects TRBV6-2 or TRBV6-3 to TRBJ2-2; D might be TRBD1 (5 bases). The V gene's germline CDR1 is MNHEY and CDR2 SVGEGT. This CDR3 is 17 amino acids long. V shed 2 bases and J shed 4 bases, with 17 bases lying between them. The CDR3 loop is CASSYDFGRDGTGELFF. CDR3 DNA sequence: TGTGCCAGCAGTTACGATTTCGGCAGGGATGGCACCGGGGAGCTGTTTTTT.

The gene calls are TRBV3-1 and TRBJ1-5; D remains unclear. Trimming removed 0 bases at V and 9 bases at J, with 9 bases between. The CDR3 runs 13 residues. The V gene's germline CDR1 is LGHDT and CDR2 YNNKEL (reference sequence). Here the CDR3 DNA reads TGTGCCAGCAGCCAAGACGTTTTTAGGCCCCAGCATTTT. It codes for CASSQDVFRPQHF.

The J gene is TRBJ2-1, the V gene TRBV6-1; TRBD2 matches at 15 bases. The V and J ends lost 6 bases and 7 bases, in that order; junction bases with no gene match: 7. The CDR3 totals 16 residues. Germline CDR1 reads MNHNS; CDR2 reads SASEGT. CDR3 nucleotide sequence: TGTGCCAGCAGGAACCAGGGACTAGCGGGAGGAAATGAGCAGTTCTTC. Amino acid sequence: CASRNQGLAGGNEQFF.

This clonotype was counted a few times. The chain couples TRBV4-2 to TRBJ1-2; unclear D gene. The germline V gene has CDR1 LGHNA and CDR2 YNFKEQ. Trimming removed 6 bases from V and 3 bases from J, with 11 bases in between. This CDR3 has 13 amino acids. CDR3 residues: CASSPRIDYGYTF. CDR3 bases: TGTGCCAGCAGTCCGAGGATCGACTATGGCTACACCTTC.

V usage is TRBV15 and J usage is TRBJ2-7, with TRBD2 identical over 7 bases. Germline-derived CDR1 and CDR2 are LNHNV and YYDKDF (reference sequence). V lost 1 base and J lost 6; bases outside the gene matches: 9. The CDR3 is 15 amino acids. The CDR3 here is CATSRGGGIGREQYF. In DNA, the CDR3 is TGTGCCACCAGCAGAGGGGGGGGGATCGGGCGCGAGCAGTACTTC.

This clonotype was detected many times. The chain is built from TRBV28 and TRBJ2-2; D is perhaps TRBD1 or TRBD2 (5 bases each). From germline, CDR1 is MDHEN and CDR2 SYDVKM. The CDR3 loop spans 16 amino acids. With 1 base removed from V and 1 base from J, the gap between germline ends came to 10 bases. CDR3 in DNA: TGTGCCAGCAGTTTATCCGGGGCAGAGAACACCGGGGAGCTGTTTTTT. This encodes CASSLSGAENTGELFF.

The sample holds many counts of this clonotype. This rearrangement joins TRBV11-2 to TRBJ2-2; D gene uncertain. The ends were cut back, 5 bases at V and 4 bases at J, with 11 bases in the middle. Germline V gene data show CDR1 as SGHAT and CDR2 as FQNNGV. This CDR3 has 14 amino acids. CDR3 DNA: TGTGCCAGCAGCGATCCCACCGGCACCGGGGAGCTGTTTTTT. It is translated as CASSDPTGTGELFF.

In this sample, this clonotype turned up many times. The CDR3 DNA reads as TGTGCCAGCAGTCTGGCTTGGACCCGCCAGCAGTACTTC. Amino acid sequence: CASSLAWTRQQYF. The J gene is TRBJ2-7, the V gene TRBV28; D unclear. Trimming took 5 bases from V and 8 from J, leaving 16 bases between them. This CDR3 comprises 13 residues. Germline CDR1 reads MDHEN; CDR2 reads SYDVKM. Drawing the rest from reference TRBV28 and TRBJ2-7, the complete variable domain is DVKVTQSSRYLVKRTGEKVFLECVQDMDHENMFWYRQDPGLGLRLIYFSYDVKMKEKGDIPEGYSVSREKKERFSLILESASTNQTSMYLCASSLAWTRQQYFGPGTRLTVT.

This clonotype has just a few counts. Here the CDR3 DNA reads TGTGCCAGCAGCCCTGTGGGGTGGAACACCATATATTTT. Amino acid sequence: CASSPVGWNTIYF. V gene TRBV28 combines with J gene TRBJ1-3, with no clear D. Germline CDR1 reads MDHEN; CDR2 reads SYDVKM. The V and J ends lost 6 bases and 7 bases respectively, with 13 bases between them. The CDR3 length is 13 residues.

This clonotype has ten or more counts. CDR3 amino acids: CASRARGPGLEQYF. CDR3 sequence (DNA): TGTGCCAGCAGGGCCCGGGGACCGGGGCTCGAGCAGTACTTC. This chain links TRBV28 with TRBJ2-7; D is possibly TRBD1 or TRBD2 (5 bases each). This CDR3 comprises 14 residues. The V end lost 6 bases, the J end lost 6 bases, and 18 bases lay between the germline ends. The germline CDR1 and CDR2 sequences are MDHEN and SYDVKM.

The table lists this clonotype with many counts. V is TRBV29-1 and J is TRBJ2-7; TRBD1 agrees at 7 bases. The length of the CDR3 is 12 residues. V gave up 5 bases and J gave up 4 bases; unmatched junction bases: 5. Germline CDR1 reads SQVTM; CDR2 reads ANQGSEA. This CDR3 is CSVFDRVYEQYF. CDR3 DNA: TGCAGCGTTTTCGACAGGGTATACGAGCAGTACTTC.

This clonotype was picked up many times. CDR3 loop: CASRPGIRREKLFF. The CDR3, as DNA: TGTGCCAGCAGACCCGGGATTCGTAGGGAAAAACTGTTTTTT. The chain couples TRBV28 to TRBJ1-4; D is undetermined. V gave up 6 bases and J gave up 8 bases, with 16 bases separating them. CDR1 MDHEN and CDR2 SYDVKM come from the germline V gene. CDR3 length: 14 amino acids.

This clonotype was picked up a small number of times. The genes are TRBV6-1 and TRBJ1-6; D is perhaps TRBD1 (6 bases). This CDR3 is built from 14 residues. The germline V gene encodes CDR1 MNHNS and CDR2 SASEGT. Between the trimmed V and J ends, which lost 6 bases and 11 bases, there was a span of 17 bases. CDR3 amino acids: CASSVQGGDAPLHF. The CDR3 coding sequence is TGTGCCAGCAGCGTACAGGGAGGAGACGCACCCCTCCACTTT.

In its sample, this clonotype was seen a few times. The rearrangement links TRBV7-3 to TRBJ2-2, with TRBD2 identical over 8 bases. The junction had 1 base not matched to a gene; V was cut back by 4 bases and J by 6 bases. This CDR3 region has 13 residues. Per germline, CDR1 SGHTA and CDR2 FQGTGA. The CDR3 spells CASSYGGAGELFF. DNA of the CDR3: TGTGCCAGCAGCTACGGGGGGGCCGGGGAGCTGTTTTTT.

The chain links TRBV19 to TRBJ2-1; 7 bases line up with TRBD2. V trimming: 3 bases; J trimming: 8 bases; junction bases outside the gene matches: 7. CDR3 length: 14 amino acids. Germline V lookup: CDR1 LNHDA, CDR2 SQIVND (reference sequence). The CDR3 loop reads CASSMQAGNDEQFF. The CDR3 DNA follows: TGTGCCAGTAGTATGCAAGCGGGAAACGATGAGCAGTTCTTC.

Of note for this clonotype: A much larger clone sits a single nucleotide away, making a read error possible. The V and J genes are TRBV25-1 and TRBJ1-4, with a possible D match to TRBD1 (5 bases). Germline CDR1 MGHDK, CDR2 SYGVNS. The CDR3 is 17 amino acids. In DNA form, the CDR3 reads TGTGCCAGCAGTGCGACACAAACAGGCGCAACTGATGAAAAACTGTTTTTT. Translation gives CASSATQTGATDEKLFF.